A single sample is the source of the 22 T cell receptor beta chains below, sequenced in a study of T cells in Graves' hyperthyroidism and ophthalmopathy. RNA transcripts provided the source from which TCR beta CDR3 regions were amplified. With the HTBI primer set, the TCR CDR3 went through a first round of RT-PCR. TCRdb processed the multiplex PCR reads anew with MiXCR; each CDR3 protein has one entry. The sample records about 520,000 distinct CDR3 sequences, roughly a quarter being singletons. The specimen sequenced was blood. The receptors shown here come from a woman in her 30s with Graves' ophthalmopathy.

This clonotype occurred many times. J is TRBJ1-2 and V is TRBV27; D possibly corresponds to TRBD1 (5 bases). Trimming took 5 bases from V and 8 from J, leaving 24 bases between them. This CDR3 contains 16 residues. Looked up from germline, CDR1 is MNHEY and CDR2 is SMNVEV (reference sequence). The CDR3 DNA reads TGTGCCAGCAGTCCAAAACCTCCGAGACAGCAATGGGGCTACACCTTC. The encoded protein is CASSPKPPRQQWGYTF.

The genes are TRBV20-1 and TRBJ1-1; a possible D gene is TRBD1 (5 bases). Germline V gene lookup returns CDR1 DFQATT and CDR2 SNEGSKA (reference sequence). The CDR3 has 11 residues. V was pared by 6 bases and J by 7 bases, with 12 bases between. For the CDR3, the DNA is TGCAGTGCGGGGGGACCGAATGAAGCTTTCTTT. Translated, it gives CSAGGPNEAFF.

This clonotype was picked up many times. V is TRBV4-2 and J is TRBJ2-7; the match to TRBD2 covers 11 bases. Germline V gives CDR1 LGHNA, CDR2 YNFKEQ. V gave up 5 bases and J gave up 3 bases; unmatched junction bases: 6. The CDR3 is made up of 15 amino acids. The CDR3 DNA sequence: TGTGCCAGCAGCAATCCGGGACTAGCGGTCTACGAGCAGTACTTC. Translated, it gives CASSNPGLAVYEQYF.

This clonotype came up a few times. The chain recombines TRBV6-2 or TRBV6-3 with TRBJ2-3; a possible D gene is TRBD2 (6 bases). Trimming removed 5 bases from V and 0 bases from J, with 24 bases in between. CDR1 MNHEY and CDR2 SVGEGT come from the germline V gene. The CDR3 spans 19 residues. The CDR3 region is CASSPPPGLNTWSTDTQYF. In DNA, the CDR3 is TGTGCCAGCAGTCCACCCCCGGGACTGAACACATGGAGCACAGATACGCAGTATTTT.

This clonotype showed up many times. The chain couples TRBV5-1 to TRBJ2-5; TRBD1 matches 7 bases. Losses at the gene ends were 2 bases for V and 4 bases for J; bases not matched to a gene: 5. CDR1 SGHRS and CDR2 YFSETQ come from the germline V gene. The CDR3 has 14 residues. The CDR3, as DNA: TGCGCCAGCAGCTTAGGGGACAGAGGAGAGACCCAGTACTTC. Translation: CASSLGDRGETQYF.

The table lists this clonotype with a few counts. The J gene is TRBJ1-2, the V gene TRBV6-1; D possibly corresponds to TRBD1 (6 bases). The CDR3 totals 14 residues. Trimming removed 6 bases at V and 3 bases at J, with 14 bases between. Germline CDR1 and CDR2: MNHNS and SASEGT. The CDR3 reads CASSPLDSDYGYTF. Here the CDR3 DNA reads TGTGCCAGCAGCCCTTTGGACAGCGACTATGGCTACACCTTC.

This sequence joins TRBV20-1 and TRBJ1-1, with a weak D call TRBD1 (5 bases). Looked up from germline, CDR1 is DFQATT and CDR2 is SNEGSKA (reference sequence). The V and J ends lost 2 bases and 3 bases respectively, with 16 bases between them. This CDR3 region has 15 residues. The CDR3 DNA reads TGCAGTGCTAGAAGTTTCGGAGGAGGGGACACTGAAGCTTTCTTT. It codes for CSARSFGGGDTEAFF.

The rearrangement uses TRBV20-1 and TRBJ2-7, with D perhaps assigned TRBD1 or TRBD2 (5 bases each). V was cut by 3 bases and J by 5 bases, with 14 bases left in between. The CDR3 covers 13 residues. The germline CDR1 and CDR2 sequences are DFQATT and SNEGSKA (reference sequence). In DNA, the CDR3 is TGCAGTGCTAGCGAGGGGTGGGTCCACGAGCAGTACTTC. Its protein product is CSASEGWVHEQYF.

This clonotype was picked up many times. The chain joins TRBV7-8 to TRBJ1-2; D may be TRBD1 (5 bases). The CDR3 has 15 residues. V shed 2 bases and J shed 3 bases, with 13 bases lying between them. Germline V gene lookup returns CDR1 SGHVS and CDR2 FQNEAQ. This chain's CDR3 is CASSLLSTVYYGYTF. The DNA for the CDR3 is TGTGCCAGCAGCTTACTTTCGACAGTCTACTATGGCTACACCTTC.

About this clonotype itself: This may be a read error: a much more frequent sequence differs by one nucleotide. The chain combines TRBV28 with TRBJ2-5; TRBD2 is a possible D gene (5 bases). Per the germline V gene, CDR1 is MDHEN and CDR2 is SYDVKM. This CDR3 has 12 residues. The CDR3 region is CASSFTRETQNF. The CDR3 coding sequence is TGTGCCAGCAGCTTCACTAGGGAGACCCAGAACTTC.

V is TRBV30 and J is TRBJ2-1; 7 nucleotides align to TRBD1. CDR3 length: 14 residues. The germline V gene has CDR1 GTSNPN and CDR2 SVGIG (reference sequence). V lost 7 bases to trimming and J lost 5 bases; unmatched junction nucleotides: 11. The CDR3 loop reads CASSPRTGDNEQFF. The CDR3 DNA reads TGTGCCTCCTCACCACGAACAGGGGACAATGAGCAGTTCTTC.

This clonotype was seen more than once but under ten times. The chain carries TRBV3-1 and TRBJ2-7; 7 nucleotides align to TRBD1. Germline V CDR1 and CDR2: LGHDT, YNNKEL (reference sequence). The V segment lost 1 base and the J segment 3 bases; nucleotides outside the gene matches: 6. CDR3 length: 15 amino acids. Here the CDR3 DNA reads TGTGCCAGCAGCCAAGGGAGCTGGGACAGCTACGAGCAGTACTTC. This gives the protein CASSQGSWDSYEQYF.

This clonotype appeared many times. The CDR3 bases are TGTGCCAGCGGGTATGGAAACACCGGGGAGCTGTTTTTT. It encodes CASGYGNTGELFF. The V call is TRBV19, the J call TRBJ2-2; D is unresolved. Germline lookup yields CDR1 LNHDA and CDR2 SQIVND (reference sequence). V lost 9 bases, J lost 2 bases, and 10 bases lay in between. The CDR3 runs 13 residues.

This clonotype was detected ten times or more. The chain joins TRBV24-1 to TRBJ2-2; possibly TRBD2 for D (6 bases). Between the trimmed V and J ends, which lost 4 bases and 3 bases, there was a span of 11 bases. The CDR3 loop spans 15 amino acids. The germline V gene has CDR1 KGHDR and CDR2 SFDVKD. In DNA, the CDR3 is TGTGCCACCAGTGAAGGAGGGCTTGACACCGGGGAGCTGTTTTTT. Amino acids: CATSEGGLDTGELFF.

This clonotype was counted a few times. The chain recombines TRBV6-1 with TRBJ1-1, with TRBD1 matching over 8 bases. The CDR3 has 13 residues. The V segment lost 6 bases and the J segment 5 bases; nucleotides outside the gene matches: 5. Germline V lookup: CDR1 MNHNS, CDR2 SASEGT. The CDR3 here is CASRLRQGTEAFF. In DNA form, the CDR3 reads TGTGCCAGCAGGCTCAGACAGGGGACTGAAGCTTTCTTT.

This clonotype was seen a handful of times. In nucleotides, the CDR3 is TGTGCCAGCAGCTTTGACGTCTTCCCCGGACAGGGCCAGGGCACTGAAGCTTTCTTT. It yields the protein CASSFDVFPGQGQGTEAFF. The chain is built from TRBV5-4 and TRBJ1-1; 8 bases match TRBD1. Trimming at V came to 2 bases and at J to 4 bases, leaving 19 bases not matched to a gene. This CDR3 spans 19 amino acids. Germline loops: CDR1 SGHNT, CDR2 YYREEE (reference sequence).

This clonotype has more than one count but fewer than ten. The gene calls are TRBV7-2 and TRBJ2-5, with unresolved D. Germline CDR1 SGHTA, CDR2 FQGNSA. The CDR3 totals 14 residues. V lost 3 bases and J lost 2, with 10 bases in between. CDR3: CASSLVEEQETQYF. The CDR3 DNA reads TGTGCCAGCAGCTTGGTAGAGGAGCAAGAGACCCAGTACTTC.

This clonotype was counted ten times or more. The rearrangement uses TRBV28 and TRBJ1-2; D possibly corresponds to TRBD1 (5 bases). CDR3 size: 17 residues. Germline CDR1 and CDR2: MDHEN and SYDVKM. The ends were cut back, 4 bases at V and 5 bases at J, with 23 bases in the middle. The CDR3 DNA reads as TGTGCCAGCAGTTCAACCCAACACAAACGGGGGTTTTATGGCTACACCTTC. Its translation: CASSSTQHKRGFYGYTF.

V gene TRBV20-1 combines with J gene TRBJ2-5, with D tentatively TRBD1 or TRBD2 (5 bases each). CDR1 and CDR2 from the germline V gene are DFQATT and SNEGSKA (reference sequence). Trimming took 6 bases from V and 2 from J, leaving 16 bases between them. The CDR3 covers 14 residues. The CDR3 DNA sequence: TGCAGTGCACATGGGGACGCCGCTCAAGAGACCCAGTACTTC. Translation gives CSAHGDAAQETQYF.

This clonotype was recorded many times. The CDR3 bases are TGTGCCAGCAGCCTTCAGTATGGCTACACCTTC. Encoded protein: CASSLQYGYTF. The chain joins TRBV2 to TRBJ1-2; D not resolved. Germline V lookup: CDR1 SNHLY, CDR2 FYNNEI. Trimming left V 6 bases short and J 5 bases short, with 7 bases between. This CDR3 spans 11 amino acids. The full variable domain, in which reference TRBV2 and TRBJ1-2 provide the parts outside the CDR3, is EPEVTQTPSHQVTQMGQEVILRCVPISNHLYFYWYRQILGQKVEFLVSFYNNEISEKSEIFDDQFSVERPDGSNFTLKIRSTKLEDSAMYFCASSLQYGYTFGSGTRLTVV.

This clonotype occurred many times. This rearrangement joins TRBV4-1 to TRBJ2-5; a weak D match, TRBD2 (6 bases). V was cut by 1 base and J by 4 bases, with 13 bases left in between. CDR1 is MGHRA and CDR2 is YSYEKL in the germline V gene. The CDR3 is 15 residues long. CDR3 amino acids: CASSQAPGVPETQYF. The DNA for the CDR3 is TGCGCCAGCAGCCAAGCACCGGGGGTCCCAGAGACCCAGTACTTC.

This clonotype has just a few counts. This rearrangement joins TRBV6-2 or TRBV6-3 to TRBJ2-7; no firm D call. The CDR3 is 12 amino acids. CDR1 is MNHEY, CDR2 SVGEGT, per germline. V lost 2 bases, J lost 8 bases, and 10 bases lay in between. For the CDR3, the DNA is TGTGCCAGCAGTTACGGCCGGTCCCAGCAGTACTTC. It codes for CASSYGRSQQYF.